The clone carrying this T cell receptor beta chain has a handful of counts. The data were obtained in a study of blood T cell repertoires in COVID-19. The CDR3 extends over 14 amino acids. V lost 4 bases and J 3 bases, leaving 7 bases between the germline ends. Germline V gene sequence: CDR1 SGHVS, CDR2 FQNEAQ. Per the study methods: The authors estimated nucleated cell counts from reference gene primer amplification. TCRdb's copy holds only in-frame clones and misses some; the assay was immunoSEQ multiplex PCR. V, J and clone size reflect that table, while D and trimming were determined from the DNA. The sample gives 55,000 to 75,000 clones, around 82% of which show up once; roughly a sixth is in the top ten.

The clonotype comes from a man of 80 years or more with active COVID-19. The rearrangement uses TRBV7-8 and TRBJ2-6; D not certain. The specimen sequenced was peripheral blood. CDR3 protein: CASSSPYGANVLTF. CDR3 nucleotide sequence: TGTGCCAGCAGCTCTCCTTATGGGGCCAACGTCCTGACTTTC.